The clone carrying this T cell receptor (beta chain) was seen once. Assay used: immunoSEQ multiplex PCR; TCRdb lists only in-frame clones, some missing. The sample yields under 600,000 clones, 97% seen once. The record originates from a study of shared clonotypes between healthy human individuals. Germline V lookup: CDR1 MDHEN, CDR2 SYDVKM. The V segment lost 2 bases and the J segment 5 bases; nucleotides outside the gene matches: 4. The CDR3 is 15 residues long. The chain is built from TRBV28 and TRBJ2-7; 12 nucleotides line up with TRBD2. Sequencing input: naive CD4+ T cells sorted from blood. The subset is: CD45RA+ positively selected. The receptor was isolated from a woman in her twenties or thirties in good health. In DNA, the CDR3 is TGTGCCAGCAGTTTAGGGGGACTAGCGGGTAACGAGCAGTACTTC. Residues: CASSLGGLAGNEQYF.